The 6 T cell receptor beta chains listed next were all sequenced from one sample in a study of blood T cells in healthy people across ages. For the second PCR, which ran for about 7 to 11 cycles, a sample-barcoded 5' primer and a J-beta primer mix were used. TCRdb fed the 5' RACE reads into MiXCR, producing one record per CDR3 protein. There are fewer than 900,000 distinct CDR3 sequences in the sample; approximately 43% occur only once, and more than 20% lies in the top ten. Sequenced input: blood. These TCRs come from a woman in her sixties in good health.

The CDR3 loop reads CASSYAGYRDRITDTQYF. CDR3 nucleotides: TGTGCCAGCAGTTACGCGGGGTACCGGGACAGAATCACAGATACGCAGTATTTT. The rearrangement uses TRBV6-5 and TRBJ2-3; tentative D call: TRBD1 (7 bases). This CDR3 spans 18 amino acids. Trimming shortened V by 2 bases and J by 2 bases, and 20 bases separated the two germline ends. Germline V CDR1 and CDR2: MNHEY, SVGAGI.

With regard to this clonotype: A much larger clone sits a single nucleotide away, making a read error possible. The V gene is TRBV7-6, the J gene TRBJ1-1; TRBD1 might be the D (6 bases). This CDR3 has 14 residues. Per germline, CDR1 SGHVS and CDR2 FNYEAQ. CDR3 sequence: CASSLEGGNTGAFF. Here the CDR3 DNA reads TGTGCCAGCAGCTTAGAAGGGGGGAACACTGGAGCTTTCTTT. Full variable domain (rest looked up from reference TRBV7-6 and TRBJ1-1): GAGVSQSPRYKVTKRGQDVALRCDPISGHVSLYWYRQALGQGPEFLTYFNYEAQQDKSGLPNDRFSAERPEGSISTLTIQRTEQRDSAMYRCASSLEGGNTGAFFGQGTRLTVV.

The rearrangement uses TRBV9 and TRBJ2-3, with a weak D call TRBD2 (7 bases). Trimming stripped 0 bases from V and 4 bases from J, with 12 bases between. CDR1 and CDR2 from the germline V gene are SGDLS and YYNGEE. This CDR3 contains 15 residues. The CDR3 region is CASSVVGGGPDTQYF. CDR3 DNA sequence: TGTGCCAGCAGCGTAGTAGGGGGGGGGCCAGATACGCAGTATTTT. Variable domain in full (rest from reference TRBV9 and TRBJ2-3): DSGVTQTPKHLITATGQRVTLRCSPRSGDLSVYWYQQSLDQGLQFLIQYYNGEERAKGNILERFSAQQFPDLHSELNLSSLELGDSALYFCASSVVGGGPDTQYFGPGTRLTVL.

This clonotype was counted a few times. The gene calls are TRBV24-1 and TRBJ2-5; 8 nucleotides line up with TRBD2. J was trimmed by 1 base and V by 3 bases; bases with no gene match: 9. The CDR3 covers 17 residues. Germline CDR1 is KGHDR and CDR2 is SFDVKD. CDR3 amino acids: CATSDPQGSGVQETQYF. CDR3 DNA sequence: TGTGCCACCAGTGATCCGCAGGGTAGCGGGGTCCAAGAGACCCAGTACTTC.

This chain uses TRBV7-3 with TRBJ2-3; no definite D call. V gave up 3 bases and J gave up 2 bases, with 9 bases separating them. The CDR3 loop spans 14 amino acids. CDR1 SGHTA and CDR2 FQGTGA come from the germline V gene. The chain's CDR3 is CASSFSANTDTQYF. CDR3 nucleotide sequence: TGTGCCAGCAGCTTTTCGGCGAACACAGATACGCAGTATTTT.

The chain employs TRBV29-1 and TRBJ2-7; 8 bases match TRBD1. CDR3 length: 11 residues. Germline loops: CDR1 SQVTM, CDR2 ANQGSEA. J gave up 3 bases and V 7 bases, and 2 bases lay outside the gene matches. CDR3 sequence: CSAGQGYEQYF. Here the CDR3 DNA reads TGCAGCGCCGGACAGGGCTACGAGCAGTACTTC.